This T cell receptor beta chain was found in a study of blood T cell repertoires in COVID-19. Study overall: The samples span acute and convalescent COVID-19 from the United States, Italy and Spain.

Germline lookup yields CDR1 MGHDK and CDR2 SYGVNS. Between the trimmed V and J ends, which lost 1 base and 5 bases, there was a span of 7 bases. The CDR3 is 13 amino acids. The table came from immunoSEQ multiplex PCR; TCRdb's copy has only in-frame clones and leaves some out. The sample includes 180,000 or so clones, about 86% of them seen just once. This TCR was sampled from a woman aged 30 to 39 with active or convalescent COVID-19. V is TRBV25-1 and J is TRBJ2-3; D is possibly TRBD2 (5 bases). Input material: peripheral blood. CDR3 region: CASSEFRGDTQYF. The CDR3 DNA is TGTGCCAGCAGTGAATTTCGGGGAGATACGCAGTATTTT. Full variable domain (remainder filled in from reference TRBV25-1 and TRBJ2-3): EADIYQTPRYLVIGTGKKITLECSQTMGHDKMYWYQQDPGMELHLIHYSYGVNSTEKGDLSSESTVSRIRTEHFPLTLESARPSHTSQYLCASSEFRGDTQYFGPGTRLTVL.